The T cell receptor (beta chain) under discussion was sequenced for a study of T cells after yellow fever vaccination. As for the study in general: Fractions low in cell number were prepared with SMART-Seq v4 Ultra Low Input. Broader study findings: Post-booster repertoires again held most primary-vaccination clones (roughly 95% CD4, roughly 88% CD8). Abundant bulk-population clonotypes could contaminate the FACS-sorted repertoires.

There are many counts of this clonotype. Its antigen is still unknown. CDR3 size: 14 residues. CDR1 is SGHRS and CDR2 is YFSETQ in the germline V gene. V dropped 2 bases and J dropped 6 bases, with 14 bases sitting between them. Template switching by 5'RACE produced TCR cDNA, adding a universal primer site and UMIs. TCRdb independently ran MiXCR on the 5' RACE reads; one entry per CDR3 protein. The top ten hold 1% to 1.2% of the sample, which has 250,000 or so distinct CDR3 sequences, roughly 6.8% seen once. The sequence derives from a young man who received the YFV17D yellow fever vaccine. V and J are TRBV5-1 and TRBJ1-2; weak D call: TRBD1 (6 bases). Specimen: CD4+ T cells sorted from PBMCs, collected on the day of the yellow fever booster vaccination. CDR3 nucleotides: TGCGCCAGCAGCTTCGGACAGAGGAATGATGGCTACACCTTC. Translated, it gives CASSFGQRNDGYTF. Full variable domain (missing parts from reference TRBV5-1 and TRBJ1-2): KAGVTQTPRYLIKTRGQQVTLSCSPISGHRSVSWYQQTPGQGLQFLFEYFSETQRNKGNFPGRFSGRQFSNSRSEMNVSTLELGDSALYLCASSFGQRNDGYTFGSGTRLTVV.